These T cell receptor beta chains were read from a single sample in a study of technical replicates of blood from a handful of donors. The repertoire was sequenced with immunoSEQ multiplex PCR; TCRdb's copy has only in-frame clones and lacks some. The sample records about 81,000 clones, 90% to 98% being singletons. What was sequenced was T cells isolated from PBMCs. These receptors came from a human donor in good health. CDR3s include the opening cysteine and the closing phenylalanine or tryptophan. A D gene is named only where the DNA matches it firmly. Clone size is shown for a subset of rows, as once, few, many or a class of expanded clone.

J,size,D,V,DNA,CDR3
TRBJ2-6,-,-,TRBV11-2,TGTGCCAGCAGCTCCCAGGGGAGGGAGTCGGATGGGGCCAACGTCCTGACTTTC,CASSSQGRESDGANVLTF
TRBJ1-1,-,-,TRBV9,TGTGCCAGCAGCCCCCACTACAGGGACACTGAAGCTTTCTTT,CASSPHYRDTEAFF
TRBJ2-1,-,TRBD2,TRBV11-2,TGTGCCAGCAGCCGGACTAGCGGGTGGGATGAGCAGTTCTTC,CASSRTSGWDEQFF
TRBJ2-3,-,TRBD1,TRBV5-1,TGCGCCAGCAGCCCCCCGCTGACAGGGGGGACAGATACGCAGTATTTT,CASSPPLTGGTDTQYF
TRBJ1-5,-,TRBD1,TRBV7-9,TGTGCCAGCAGCTTAGGGCAGGGGGCTCATCAGCCCCAGCATTTT,CASSLGQGAHQPQHF
TRBJ1-2,once,-,TRBV28,TGTGCCACCTCTAGGGGTAGGAGCTACACCTTC,CATSRGRSYTF
TRBJ1-4,-,-,TRBV9,TGTGCCAGCAGCGTAACCCCCGGGGAAAAACTGTTTTTT,CASSVTPGEKLFF
TRBJ2-7,once,TRBD1,TRBV27,TGTGCCAGCAGGACAGGGGGCGAGCAGTACTTC,CASRTGGEQYF
TRBJ1-1,-,-,TRBV28,TGTGCCAGCAGTTCCGGCCGTTTAAGGGAGTGGGAACAGCTCTATGAAGCTTTCTTT,CASSSGRLREWEQLYEAFF
TRBJ2-1,-,TRBD2,TRBV15,TGTGCCACCAGCAGAGATCTGGGGGGGATGTACAATGAGCAGTTCTTC,CATSRDLGGMYNEQFF
TRBJ2-7,-,-,TRBV28,TGTGCCAGCAGTTTACGGGGGAGGCGCTACGAGCAGTACTTC,CASSLRGRRYEQYF
TRBJ1-2,-,TRBD1,TRBV19,TGTGCCAGTAGATCCGGGACAGCTCTTTATGGCTACACCTTC,CASRSGTALYGYTF
TRBJ1-2,-,-,TRBV29-1,TGCAGCGTACGGGCAGGGTGGGACTATGGCTACACCTTC,CSVRAGWDYGYTF
TRBJ2-7,-,-,TRBV5-6,TGTGCCAGCAGCTTTCTGAGTTACGAGCAGTACTTC,CASSFLSYEQYF
TRBJ2-3,-,-,TRBV30,TGTGCCTGGAGTGTAGGGGTGGACACAGATACGCAGTATTTT,CAWSVGVDTDTQYF
TRBJ2-3,-,TRBD2,TRBV5-1,TGCGCCAGCAGCTTGGGGACTAGCGGCAACACAGATACGCAGTATTTT,CASSLGTSGNTDTQYF
TRBJ1-1,-,TRBD1,TRBV7-9,TGTGCCAGCACCGGGACAGGGGGGCGGATGAACACTGAAGCTTTCTTT,CASTGTGGRMNTEAFF
TRBJ2-3,once,-,TRBV2,TGTGCCAGCTGCAGCGGCGGGGATACGCAGTATTTT,CASCSGGDTQYF
TRBJ2-2,-,-,TRBV4-1,TGCGCCAGCAGCCAAGGGCGGGCTGGGGGGGAGCTGTTTTTT,CASSQGRAGGELFF
TRBJ2-7,-,-,TRBV6-5,TGTGCCAGCAGTTACGGGAGGCAGGACGGCTCCTACGAGCAGTACTTC,CASSYGRQDGSYEQYF
TRBJ2-4,-,TRBD1,TRBV28,TGTGCCACCTGGGACAGGAATAACATTCAGTACTTC,CATWDRNNIQYF
TRBJ2-3,-,-,TRBV11-3,TGTGCCAGCAGCACATTGACAGAGCGCACAGATACGCAGTATTTT,CASSTLTERTDTQYF
TRBJ2-1,-,TRBD1,TRBV7-9,TGTGCCAGCAGCGCAAGGGCACAGGGGTATGAGCAGTTCTTC,CASSARAQGYEQFF
TRBJ2-3,-,TRBD1,TRBV2,TGTGCCAGCAGCGAGGACAGGGGGGACACAGATACGCAGTATTTT,CASSEDRGDTDTQYF
TRBJ1-4,-,TRBD1,TRBV7-9,TGTGCCAGCAGCTCCCCGACAGGGAGCGAAAAACTGTTTTTT,CASSSPTGSEKLFF
TRBJ2-1,-,TRBD1,TRBV5-1,TGCGCCAGCAGCTTGGGGGACAGATACAATGAGCAGTTCTTC,CASSLGDRYNEQFF
TRBJ2-7,once,TRBD1,TRBV7-9,TGTGCCAGCAGCAAGGGGACAGGGGATTCCGAGCAGTACTTC,CASSKGTGDSEQYF
TRBJ2-5,-,TRBD1,TRBV13,TGTGCCAGCAGCGCGACAGGGGGGGAGACCCAGTACTTC,CASSATGGETQYF
TRBJ2-1,-,TRBD2,TRBV29-1,TGCAGCGCTGAACTGGCACTACTAGCGGGGGACAATGAGCAGTTCTTC,CSAELALLAGDNEQFF
TRBJ1-5,-,TRBD1,TRBV27,TGTGCCACCTCGGGACAGGGGGTTAGTCAGCCCCAGCATTTT,CATSGQGVSQPQHF
TRBJ2-5,-,TRBD1,TRBV5-1,TGCGCCAGCAGCTTGGGCCAGGGGGCAGAGACCCAGTACTTC,CASSLGQGAETQYF
TRBJ1-4,-,TRBD1,TRBV4-1,TGCGCCAGCAGCCAAGATACAGGGGCCAGGGACGGTGAAAAACTGTTTTTT,CASSQDTGARDGEKLFF
TRBJ1-2,-,-,TRBV18,TGTGCCAGCTCACCGATCCCCGAGGATGGCTACACCTTC,CASSPIPEDGYTF
TRBJ1-4,-,-,TRBV5-5,TGTGCCAGCAGCTTTCAGGGGAAGGGGGCTAATGAAAAACTGTTTTTT,CASSFQGKGANEKLFF
TRBJ2-7,-,TRBD1,TRBV11-2,TGTGCCAGCAGCTTAGCCCCCGGGACAGCACAAGGGCGGCAGTACTTC,CASSLAPGTAQGRQYF
TRBJ1-6,-,-,TRBV7-9,TGTGCCAGCAGCTTAGCAAGACTCGGTTATTCACCCCTCCACTTT,CASSLARLGYSPLHF
TRBJ2-7,-,-,TRBV19,TGTGCCAGTAGTATCGGACAGGGAGGGTACGAGCAGTACTTC,CASSIGQGGYEQYF
TRBJ1-3,-,TRBD1,TRBV9,TGTGCCAGCAGCCGGGGGGACAGGGGGCTAAACACCATATATTTT,CASSRGDRGLNTIYF
TRBJ2-2,-,TRBD2,TRBV29-1,TGCAGCGTTCCGGGGGGCACCGGGGAGCTGTTTTTT,CSVPGGTGELFF
TRBJ1-1,-,-,TRBV2,TGTGCCAGCAGTGTTTGGGGGGACAACACTGAAGCTTTCTTT,CASSVWGDNTEAFF
TRBJ1-4,-,-,TRBV2,TGTGCCAGCCGTCGAGGGGCCGGGGGTGAAAAACTGTTTTTT,CASRRGAGGEKLFF
TRBJ2-5,few,-,TRBV9,TGTGCCAGCAGCGTGAGGCCAGTACAAGAGACCCAGTACTTC,CASSVRPVQETQYF
TRBJ2-7,-,-,TRBV6-5,TGTGCCAGCAGTTACTACGAGTCTTTCTACGAGCAGTACTTC,CASSYYESFYEQYF
TRBJ2-7,-,TRBD2,TRBV30,TGTGCCTGGAGTCATTTTAGAGCGGGGGAGAACGAGCAGTACTTC,CAWSHFRAGENEQYF
TRBJ1-5,-,-,TRBV6-6,TGTGCCACCCAGGGGAATGCTTATAGCAATCAGCCCCAGCATTTT,CATQGNAYSNQPQHF
TRBJ2-7,-,-,TRBV19,TGTGCCAGTAGTATATCGTCTGGTAGAGGGATAACCTACGAGCAGTACTTC,CASSISSGRGITYEQYF
TRBJ2-2,-,TRBD1,TRBV2,TGTGCCAGCAGACGGGACAGGGCAGGCACCGGGGAGCTGTTTTTT,CASRRDRAGTGELFF
TRBJ2-7,-,-,TRBV20-1,TGCAGTGTATCCACAACCTACGAGCAGTACTTC,CSVSTTYEQYF
TRBJ1-5,-,-,TRBV30,TGTGCCTGGAACAGCATGAGCAATCAGCCCCAGCATTTT,CAWNSMSNQPQHF
TRBJ2-3,-,TRBD1,TRBV5-4,TGTGCCAGCAGCTCCGGACAGGCTACAGATACGCAGTATTTT,CASSSGQATDTQYF